This T cell receptor (beta chain) was recorded in a study of blood T cell repertoires in COVID-19. The wider study: From the United States, Italy and Spain came samples of acute and convalescent COVID-19. In each case, the material was cDNA or gDNA derived from T cells, B-cell-depleted T cells, or PBMCs.

There are 15 residues in the CDR3. CDR1 is DFQATT, CDR2 SNEGSKA, per germline (reference sequence). The V and J ends lost 6 bases and 0 bases respectively, with 18 bases between them. Authors' processing steps: Cell counts per sample came from amplifying reference gene primers. TCRdb's table, derived via immunoSEQ multiplex PCR, lists solely in-frame clones and lacks some. That table is the source of V, J and clone size, and D and trimming were worked out from the DNA. The table lists approximately 150,000 clones, roughly 87% of them singletons. Sequenced: peripheral blood. This clonotype was obtained from a woman in her fifties or sixties with acute or convalescent COVID-19. V gene TRBV20-1 combines with J gene TRBJ2-7, with a possible D match to TRBD1 (5 bases). CDR3 protein: CSASGAGPSSYEQYF. CDR3 in DNA: TGCAGTGCCAGTGGGGCAGGGCCCTCCTCCTACGAGCAGTACTTC.